This T cell receptor (beta chain) was captured by sequencing in a study of CD8 T cells in Susac syndrome (dated by TCRdb to the late 2010s). Background for the entire study: Among the sequenced Susac syndrome patients, about six had clinically active disease and about eight were in clinical remission. At the time of blood withdrawal, Susac syndrome patients were either therapy-naive, taking corticosteroids (with some also receiving IVIg), or on IVIg alone. The study used repertoire sequencing to test whether antigen drove CD8+ T cell activation and differentiation in Susac syndrome. CD8+ T cell repertoire clonality was compared between some 13 healthy donors, approximately 14 Susac syndrome patients and 15 multiple sclerosis patients.

Unmatched junction bases come to 7, with V trimmed by 5 bases and J by 10 bases. The CDR1 and CDR2 encoded by the germline V gene are MNHEY and SVGAGI. Reading from cysteine to phenylalanine, the CDR3 counts 15 amino acids. Only CDR3 DNA is held: 45 bases, read in frame from base 1. About this clonotype itself: Which antigen it targets is not known. Nothing much larger sits one base from this clone, and base qualities are not available.

High-throughput TCR beta sequencing profiled peripheral blood CD8+ and CD4+ T cells from healthy donors, Susac syndrome patients and multiple sclerosis patients. The Susac syndrome patients fulfilled recently defined diagnostic criteria for definite or probable disease. Bulk CD8+ and CD4+ T cells were purified by magnetic negative isolation, while CD8+ TEMRA cells were enriched using FACS. Blood was drawn into EDTA tubes, processed within 24 hours, and PBMCs were isolated by density gradient centrifugation. PBMCs intended for TCR sequencing were cryopreserved in liquid nitrogen and were subsequently thawed in a 37 degrees C water bath. Purity of sorted or isolated CD4+, CD8+ and CD8+ TEMRA cells was at least 90%. RNA was extracted with the RNeasy kit and roughly 0.5 to 1 ug was reverse transcribed using random hexamers. The immunoSEQ multiplex PCR assay, which covers 54 Vbeta and 13 Jbeta segments, was used to amplify TCR beta CDR3 regions. To correct PCR amplification bias, a synthetic template baseline was used for both primer optimization and computational correction. The study's processing was this. Reads were annotated to V, D and J genes according to IMGT and were analyzed with immunoSEQ Analyzer, with only productive sequences retained. Clonality was computed as one minus Shannon entropy normalized by log2 of the number of productive unique sequences. For each patient and control, public and private clones were evaluated among the 100 most prevalent clones. Susac-specific clones were defined as absent from healthy and MS cohorts, about 1,000 published viral clones and other ImmuneACCESS disease sequences. The public reads were quality trimmed at Q25 with fastp and then assembled into clones with MiXCR by TCRdb, keeping productive beta chains. Each record represents a unique CDR3 protein, reported with the most common genes and DNA among its rows. The V and J calls and clone size are TCRdb's, not the authors'. The sample profile shows approximately 74,000 distinct CDR3 sequences; approximately 95% of them were found once. The top ten clonotypes cover about 0.99% of the sample.

Points the paper makes about the study in general: Roughly 15 and five Susac-specific public clones were found in the total CD8+ and CD8+ TEMRA repertoires, respectively. Clonal expansion was observed in Susac syndrome CD8+ repertoires, with the highest expansion in CD8+ TEMRA cells and greater expansion in clinically active than in remitting patients. The number of individuals in the TCR sequencing and HLA analysis was recognized as being relatively small.

The TCR sequence derives from a human donor with Susac syndrome. Sequenced: CD8+ T cells from PBMCs. The chain was built from TRBV6-5 and TRBJ2-2; 13 junctional bases match TRBD2. The CDR3 in this case is CASSPGLAGREELFF. The sequenced DNA is TGTGCCAGCAGTCCGGGACTAGCGGGAAGGGAGGAGCTGTTTTTT.